This TCR beta chain was captured in a study of technical replicates of blood from a few donors. Sequenced by immunoSEQ multiplex PCR; TCRdb stores in-frame clones only, minus some. The sample contains tens of thousands of clones, 75% to 90% of which appear only once. The specimen was PBMCs. This sequence was found in a human donor in good health. Some clones in this sample may be carry-over from other donors' samples.

CDR3 bases: TGTGCCAGCAGCATCCGGGACAGGGGTCCGGGGGGCTACACCTTC. Residues: CASSIRDRGPGGYTF. The rearrangement joins TRBV9 to TRBJ1-2, with TRBD1 matching over 10 bases. The CDR3 runs to 15 residues. Germline values: CDR1 SGDLS, CDR2 YYNGEE. The V and J ends lost 4 bases and 8 bases, in that order; junction bases with no gene match: 11.